This TCR beta chain was identified during a study of blood T cells in healthy people across ages. Study background: Template switching retrieved approximately one barcoded beta molecule for each two T cells.

A second roughly 7 to 12 cycle PCR used barcoded and J-beta primers. TCRdb re-derived calls from the 5' RACE reads in MiXCR, one entry per CDR3 protein. The table has some 850,000 distinct CDR3 sequences, more than 25% seen once; the top ten hold approximately 2.9%. As to this clonotype: Its antigen remains unidentified.

Germline lookup yields CDR1 WNHNN and CDR2 SYGVQD (reference sequence). The V and J ends lost 5 bases and 5 bases respectively, with 10 bases between them. The CDR3 length is 13 residues. Study-wide findings and caveats: Observed TCR beta diversity per million T cells went down as age went up. This fall followed a roughly linear course with age.

The sample also formed part of further work on T cells of mothers and their children. That publication notes: In each mother, TCR beta CDR3 reads exceeded 10 million; in each child, they numbered some 2.8 million.

V gene TRBV10-1 combines with J gene TRBJ2-1; no definite D call. The sample comprised blood. This sequence was found in a boy aged 5-17 years in good health. The CDR3 loop is CASSLGMDNEQFF. The CDR3 DNA sequence: TGCGCCAGCAGTTTAGGGATGGACAATGAGCAGTTCTTC.